Listed below are T cell receptor beta chains from one sample, sequenced in a study of cytomegalovirus exposure and HLA in healthy donors. Here immunoSEQ multiplex PCR was the method, and the copy in TCRdb shows in-frame clones only, minus some. The sample carries some 170,000 clones, around nine tenths recorded once. The sequencing sample was made of PBMCs. These receptors originate from a woman aged 30 to 39 in good health and CMV-seronegative. The CDR3 runs from the conserved cysteine through the conserved F or W. A D gene is named only where the DNA matches it firmly. Clone size is stated in some rows and not others, as once, few, many or a class when expanded.

cdr3_nt cdr3_aa j_call clone_size v_call d_call
TGTGCCAGCAGCGTAAGGAACAGCGGATTAGAAAAACTGTTTTTT CASSVRNSGLEKLFF TRBJ1-4 . TRBV5-5 .
TGTGCCAGCAGCCAAGTCCCTAGCGGGGTCTTCCACGAGCAGTACTTC CASSQVPSGVFHEQYF TRBJ2-7 . TRBV4-2 TRBD2
TGTGCCAGCAGCTCACCGGGACAGGCGGACTCAGGCTACGAGCAGTACTTC CASSSPGQADSGYEQYF TRBJ2-7 . TRBV5-6 TRBD1
TGTGCCAGCAGTGGGGGACAGGGGGCTCAGCCCCAGCATTTT CASSGGQGAQPQHF TRBJ1-5 . TRBV6-1 TRBD1
TGCGCCAGCAGTCCTGGACAGGGGGCGGGCACTGAAGCTTTCTTT CASSPGQGAGTEAFF TRBJ1-1 . TRBV4-1 TRBD1
TGCGCCAGCAGCCAAACCGGGACAGGCCAGCATGGCTACACCTTC CASSQTGTGQHGYTF TRBJ1-2 . TRBV4-1 TRBD1
TGTGCCAGCAGTCCGCGCCTTCCGGATCAGCCCCAGCATTTT CASSPRLPDQPQHF TRBJ1-5 few TRBV2 .
TGTGCCAGCAGCTTAGGAGTACCTTCCTACGAGCAGTACTTC CASSLGVPSYEQYF TRBJ2-7 . TRBV7-2 .
TGTGCCAGCAGTTACTCGAATCTAGCGATTGAGCAGTTCTTC CASSYSNLAIEQFF TRBJ2-1 . TRBV6-5 .
TGCGCCAGCAGTTGGACAGGGGTTAGCACAGATACGCAGTATTTT CASSWTGVSTDTQYF TRBJ2-3 once TRBV5-1 TRBD1
TGTGCCAGCAGCCAAGGAACATATGGTGGCTACACCTTC CASSQGTYGGYTF TRBJ1-2 few TRBV4-2 .
TGTGCCACCCGTAACAGGGATAATGGCTACACCTTC CATRNRDNGYTF TRBJ1-2 . TRBV6-6 .
TGTGCCAGCAGCTTGGCTAGCCGCACAGATACGCAGTATTTT CASSLASRTDTQYF TRBJ2-3 . TRBV5-4 .
TGCGCCAGCAGCTTTTTTACCCTGACAGGAAACGTAAAGGGCTACACCTTC CASSFFTLTGNVKGYTF TRBJ1-2 . TRBV5-1 .
TGTGCCACCAAGAGGGACAGAGCTTTAAACACTGAAGCTTTCTTT CATKRDRALNTEAFF TRBJ1-1 . TRBV15 TRBD1
TGTGCCAGCAGTGTGGGCCCGAACACCGGGGAGCTGTTTTTT CASSVGPNTGELFF TRBJ2-2 . TRBV6-4 .
TGTGCCAGCAGCCCCCCCCCGGGGGAGAACACTGAAGCTTTCTTT CASSPPPGENTEAFF TRBJ1-1 . TRBV7-2 .
TGTGCCAGCAGCTCACCGGGACAGGGAAACACTGAAGCTTTCTTT CASSSPGQGNTEAFF TRBJ1-1 . TRBV5-4 TRBD1
TGTGCCAGCAGCTTAGGGAGCAATGAGCAGTTCTTC CASSLGSNEQFF TRBJ2-1 few TRBV11-3 .
TGTGCCAGCAGCTTGGGGCGGGGACAGGGGAACTATGGCTACACCTTC CASSLGRGQGNYGYTF TRBJ1-2 . TRBV5-4 TRBD1
TGCGCCAGCAGCTTGTTTAGCATAGGGGATTCGGAGACCCAGTACTTC CASSLFSIGDSETQYF TRBJ2-5 . TRBV5-1 .
TGCGCCAGCAGCTCCGTCAGCGGGATCCTCACAGATACGCAGTATTTT CASSSVSGILTDTQYF TRBJ2-3 . TRBV5-1 TRBD2
TGTGCCAGCAGCTCCTGGGACAGGGGAGAAAAACTGTTTTTT CASSSWDRGEKLFF TRBJ1-4 . TRBV7-9 TRBD1